This T cell receptor beta chain is from a study of T cell responses to AZD1222 COVID-19 vaccine. Study-level points and caveats: Baseline seropositives among AZD1222 recipients totaled only 5 to 7. It should be noted that donors were predominantly white British and more often female, and clonal diversity was possibly underestimated. Unmutated variant regions are reportedly the target of nearly half of TCRs that are spike-specific.

Repertoires were generated with immunoSEQ multiplex PCR, while TCRdb's copy carries only in-frame clones and drops some. The table has 130,000 or so clones, 75% to 95% seen once. About this clone: Antigen: not known.

The CDR3 is 16 amino acids. Losses at the gene ends were 2 bases for V and 3 bases for J; bases not matched to a gene: 3. From germline, CDR1 is SGHRS and CDR2 YFSETQ. The receptor comes from an adult who received the AZD1222 COVID-19 vaccine. The chain carries TRBV5-1 and TRBJ2-5; 14 nucleotides line up with TRBD2. Sample: peripheral blood, taken 28 days after the second AZD1222 dose. The CDR3 DNA follows: TGCGCCAGCAGCTTCGGGACTAGCGGGGGAAAAGAGACCCAGTACTTC. Encoded protein: CASSFGTSGGKETQYF.